Detailed here is one T cell receptor (beta chain). The data were produced by immunoSEQ multiplex PCR, yet TCRdb's version contains in-frame clones alone and is incomplete. The repertoire consists of about 180,000 clones, with roughly 87% occurring once and the leading ten covering under 3%. These data come from a study of blood T cell repertoires in COVID-19. Trimming cost V 5 bases and J 2 bases, with 15 bases left between them. CDR1 and CDR2 from the germline V gene are SGHAT and FQNNGV. The CDR3 spans 15 residues. The source material was PBMCs or T cells enriched from blood (not recorded which). The receptor's source is a woman aged 40 to 55 with acute COVID-19. V and J are TRBV11-2 and TRBJ2-5; a possible D gene is TRBD2 (5 bases). The CDR3: CASSKFPSGQETQYF. The DNA of the CDR3 is TGTGCCAGCAGCAAATTCCCCAGCGGACAAGAGACCCAGTACTTC.